The source of this T cell receptor (beta chain) is a study of T cell responses to AZD1222 COVID-19 vaccine. Assay used: immunoSEQ multiplex PCR; TCRdb lists only in-frame clones, some missing. This table holds around 95,000 clones, 80% to 90% found once. On this clone: Antigen: not known.

Trimming stripped 8 bases from V and 4 bases from J, with 17 bases between. CDR1 is MNHEY, CDR2 SVGAGI, per germline. This CDR3 is 14 amino acids long. Study outcomes and limitations: CD4 TCRs associated with vaccination spanned spike, dominating at 160-218 and 743-854. Nearly half of spike-specific TCRs reportedly target variant regions that are unmutated in the B.1.351 and B.1.1.7 variants. Clonal diversity may have been underestimated in mostly white British donors.

The V call is TRBV6-5, the J call TRBJ1-2; D is undetermined. The sequence derives from an adult in good health. Source: peripheral blood, taken on day 0 of AZD1222 vaccination. CDR3 loop: CASYLTSRLYGYTF. The CDR3 DNA is TGTGCCAGCTATCTGACATCAAGGCTCTATGGCTACACCTTC.